This T cell receptor (beta chain) was recovered during a study of cytomegalovirus exposure and HLA in healthy donors. For the study at large: The Caucasian-associated ancestry cluster contained 81% of the roughly 400 genotyped donors. Findings of the study overall: Rarity characterized most TCR sequences, yet some public TCRs appeared in many donors. The study listed 164 cytomegalovirus-associated TCR beta chains. Roughly uniform sequencing depth across donors was assumed, possibly incorrectly.

The PCR made use of 60 Vbeta and 13 Jbeta primers. TCRdb's copy holds only in-frame clones and misses some; the assay was immunoSEQ multiplex PCR. The sample includes about 190,000 clones, about four fifths of them seen just once. Trimming stripped 0 bases from V and 2 bases from J, with 8 bases between. The length of the CDR3 is 15 residues. CDR1 is SGHRS, CDR2 YFSETQ, per germline. In regard to this clone: What it binds is not known.

This sequence joins TRBV5-1 and TRBJ2-2; D is undetermined. This clonotype originated in a man between 18 and 35 years old in good health and CMV-seronegative. Material for sequencing was PBMCs. The CDR3 region is CASSLGQVNTGELFF. CDR3 bases: TGCGCCAGCAGCTTGGGGCAGGTTAACACCGGGGAGCTGTTTTTT.